This T cell receptor beta chain was captured in a study of graft-versus-host responses after intestinal transplantation. Germline V gene data show CDR1 as SEHNR and CDR2 as FQNEAQ (reference sequence). This CDR3 comprises 17 residues. The germline V and J ends were trimmed by 1 base and 2 bases, with 16 bases remaining between them. Sequencing was performed with immunoSEQ multiplex PCR; in TCRdb, only in-frame clones are kept and a portion is missing. The sample holds about 50,000 clones, around 90% seen once. Details on this clone: The target antigen is unknown.

Source: unstimulated CD4+ T cells sorted from spleen or lymph node cells, taken before transplant. This clonotype was obtained from a human donor who was the organ donor for an intestinal transplant. This chain connects TRBV7-9 to TRBJ2-3; D perhaps matches TRBD2 (6 bases). CDR3 coding DNA: TGTGCCAGCAGCTTAGGTCGGCAGGGAGGATACACAGATACGCAGTATTTT. Translated: CASSLGRQGGYTDTQYF.